This T cell receptor beta chain stems from a study of T cell responses to AZD1222 COVID-19 vaccine. Study-wide context: Recipients boosted at about 4 weeks or about 12 weeks are pooled.

The method was immunoSEQ multiplex PCR; TCRdb's version includes in-frame clones alone and lacks a portion of them. The table lists roughly 130,000 clones, just over 85% of them singletons, with less than 15% in the top ten. V lost 4 bases to trimming and J lost 2 bases, with 16 bases between them. Germline lookup yields CDR1 SGHNT and CDR2 YYREEE (reference sequence). This CDR3 comprises 15 residues. Study observations and caveats: Spike regions recognized by vaccine-associated CD4 TCRs spanned the protein, led by 160-218 and 743-854. Close to half of all spike-specific TCRs reportedly target regions of the variants that are unmutated.

The table lists this clone with a few counts. What it binds is not known. The chain employs TRBV5-4 and TRBJ2-7; D unclear. This TCR was sampled from an adult in good health. This specimen consisted of peripheral blood, obtained on day 0 of AZD1222 vaccination. CDR3 DNA sequence: TGTGCCAGCAGCCCTGATCTCACTATACCCTACGAGCAGTACTTC. Protein sequence: CASSPDLTIPYEQYF.